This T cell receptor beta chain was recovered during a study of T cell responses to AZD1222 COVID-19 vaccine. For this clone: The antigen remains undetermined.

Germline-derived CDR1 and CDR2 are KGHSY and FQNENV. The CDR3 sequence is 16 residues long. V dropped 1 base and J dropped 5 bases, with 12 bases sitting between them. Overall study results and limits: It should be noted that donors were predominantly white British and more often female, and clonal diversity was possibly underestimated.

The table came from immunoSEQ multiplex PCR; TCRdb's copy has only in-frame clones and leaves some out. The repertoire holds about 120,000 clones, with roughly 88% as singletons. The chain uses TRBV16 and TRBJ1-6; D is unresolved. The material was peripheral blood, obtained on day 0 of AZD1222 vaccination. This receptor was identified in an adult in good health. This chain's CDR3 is CASSQYRIPHNSPLHF. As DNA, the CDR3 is TGTGCCAGCAGCCAATATAGGATTCCTCATAATTCACCCCTCCACTTT.